One T cell receptor beta chain is described in this entry. The data originate from a study of cytomegalovirus exposure and HLA in healthy donors. This CDR3 is built from 15 residues. The V end was cut by 1 base, the J end by 2 bases, with 11 bases between. Germline loops: CDR1 SGHTA, CDR2 FQGNSA. Primers included in the PCR were 60 Vbeta and 13 Jbeta primers. Assay used: immunoSEQ multiplex PCR; TCRdb lists only in-frame clones, some missing. In the table there are around 200,000 clones, approximately 83% of which are singletons. This rearrangement joins TRBV7-2 to TRBJ1-2; D possibly corresponds to TRBD1 (6 bases). This TCR derives from a woman aged 45 to 65 in good health and CMV-seropositive. Sequenced material: PBMCs. CDR3 DNA sequence: TGTGCCAGCAGCTTAGTTTCAGGGGTAAACTATGGCTACACCTTC. This codes for CASSLVSGVNYGYTF.